The entry below describes one TCR beta chain. What it binds is unknown. The data were taken from a study of response to subunit inactivated influenza vaccine. Broader study findings: Few new T cells, the authors suggested, are recruited by each seasonal influenza vaccination.

In TCRdb, the RT-PCR reads were re-called with MiXCR into one record per CDR3 protein. The table lists 450,000 to 700,000 distinct CDR3 sequences, about 14% of them singletons. The starting material was PBMCs from blood, obtained 12 days after vaccination. This receptor was obtained from a man between 45 and 60 years old who received an inactivated influenza vaccine.

The CDR3 region has the DNA TGTGCCAGCAGTTTTAAAGCCGGCAATGAGCAGTTCTTC. It yields the protein CASSFKAGNEQFF. The chain combines TRBV12-3 or TRBV12-4 with TRBJ2-1; no reliable D call. V was shortened by 3 bases and J by 6 bases, with 9 bases between the two germline ends. This CDR3 has 13 residues.